The 13 T cell receptor beta chains below come from one sample, sequenced in a study of cytomegalovirus exposure and HLA in healthy donors. Primers: 60 Vbeta forward and 13 Jbeta reverse. The table came from immunoSEQ multiplex PCR; TCRdb's copy has only in-frame clones and leaves some out. The data hold under 200,000 clones, with about 59% observed a single time. Sequenced sample: PBMCs. These receptors were collected from a man in his forties or fifties in good health and CMV-seronegative.

V gene TRBV27 combines with J gene TRBJ2-1, with 13 bases matching TRBD2. This CDR3 comprises 17 residues. CDR1 and CDR2 (germline): MNHEY, SMNVEV (reference sequence). V shed 8 bases and J 0 bases; nucleotides not matched to a gene: 7. The CDR3 bases are TGTGCCAGCGCAGGACTAGCGGGAGCCCTCTCCTACAATGAGCAGTTCTTC. Protein: CASAGLAGALSYNEQFF.

This clone was seen only a few times. CDR3 sequence: CASSAGSSNQPQHF. The CDR3 region has the DNA TGTGCCAGCAGCGCAGGTTCTAGCAATCAGCCCCAGCATTTT. The rearrangement joins TRBV5-8 to TRBJ1-5; D not certain. The V end lost 4 bases, the J end lost 0 bases, and 8 bases lay between the germline ends. CDR1 SGHTS and CDR2 YDEGEE come from the germline V gene. The CDR3 is 14 amino acids.

This chain uses TRBV7-9 with TRBJ1-3; D is uncertain. The CDR3 contains 16 residues. Trimming left V 0 bases short and J 0 bases short, with 9 bases between. Germline loops: CDR1 SEHNR, CDR2 FQNEAQ (reference sequence). The CDR3 region has the DNA TGTGCCAGCAGCTTAGCGGCAGTCCCCTCTGGAAACACCATATATTTT. Translating gives CASSLAAVPSGNTIYF.

V is TRBV19 and J is TRBJ2-7; no clear D. CDR1 is LNHDA and CDR2 is SQIVND in the germline V gene (reference sequence). The V end was cut by 1 base, the J end by 4 bases, with 8 bases between. The CDR3 runs to 13 residues. The CDR3, as DNA: TGTGCCAGTAGTATAGGGCAGGATTACGAGCAGTACTTC. Translation gives CASSIGQDYEQYF.

The V and J genes are TRBV25-1 and TRBJ1-5; D not resolved. V was trimmed by 3 bases and J by 7 bases, leaving 10 bases between them. The CDR3 is 13 amino acids. The germline V gene has CDR1 MGHDK and CDR2 SYGVNS. CDR3 sequence (DNA): TGTGCCAGCAGTGATTTCCACGGGCAGCCCCAGCATTTT. It specifies CASSDFHGQPQHF.

The V and J genes are TRBV27 and TRBJ1-1, with D possibly being TRBD1 (6 bases). The CDR3 spans 13 residues. Per germline, CDR1 MNHEY and CDR2 SMNVEV (reference sequence). V gave up 0 bases and J gave up 8 bases, with 10 bases separating them. CDR3 amino acids: CASSLSQGPEAFF. The CDR3 nucleotides are TGTGCCAGCAGTTTATCACAGGGTCCCGAAGCTTTCTTT.

V usage is TRBV11-1 and J usage is TRBJ1-4; D is unresolved. CDR3 size: 15 residues. Between the trimmed V and J ends, which lost 1 base and 8 bases, there was a span of 14 bases. Germline values: CDR1 SGHAT, CDR2 FQDESV (reference sequence). In DNA, the CDR3 is TGTGCCAGCAGCTTAGAAGGGTCGGCGGGGGAAAAACTGTTTTTT. It yields the protein CASSLEGSAGEKLFF.

This clone came up a few times. The J gene is TRBJ1-3, the V gene TRBV18; D perhaps matches TRBD1 (6 bases). Trimming pared 3 bases from V and 1 base from J, leaving 10 bases between. Germline-derived CDR1 and CDR2 are KGHSH and LQKENI. This CDR3 contains 15 residues. CDR3 bases: TGTGCCAGCTCACCTACAACAGGGTCTGGAAACACCATATATTTT. Its protein is CASSPTTGSGNTIYF. Full variable domain (remainder filled in from reference TRBV18 and TRBJ1-3): NAGVMQNPRHLVRRRGQEARLRCSPMKGHSHVYWYRQLPEEGLKFMVYLQKENIIDESGMPKERFSAEFPKEGPSILRIQQVVRGDSAAYFCASSPTTGSGNTIYFGEGSWLTVV.

The gene calls are TRBV29-1 and TRBJ2-3, with D perhaps matching TRBD2 (6 bases). The V end was cut by 4 bases, the J end by 0 bases, with 17 bases between. In germline, CDR1 is SQVTM, CDR2 ANQGSEA. This CDR3 is 16 amino acids long. The CDR3 DNA is TGCAGCGTTGCAGGCGGGGTAACTTCTAGCACAGATACGCAGTATTTT. Residues: CSVAGGVTSSTDTQYF.

This chain links TRBV6-5 with TRBJ2-2; D not certain. This CDR3 contains 16 residues. CDR1 MNHEY and CDR2 SVGAGI come from the germline V gene. Trimming cost V 0 bases and J 3 bases, with 11 bases left between them. The chain's CDR3 is CASSYSSRRDTGELFF. The CDR3 region has the DNA TGTGCCAGCAGTTACTCTAGCCGCAGAGACACCGGGGAGCTGTTTTTT.

The V gene is TRBV7-6, the J gene TRBJ1-3; D not certain. The length of the CDR3 is 15 residues. Trimming pared 5 bases from V and 1 base from J, leaving 12 bases between. Looked up from germline, CDR1 is SGHVS and CDR2 is FNYEAQ. The CDR3: CASSRGSWSGNTIYF. CDR3 bases: TGTGCCAGCAGCCGCGGGAGTTGGTCTGGAAACACCATATATTTT.

This chain joins TRBV6-1 and TRBJ2-5; 10 bases map to TRBD1. With the DNA end fitting TRBJ2-7 better, the J assignment may be wrong. The CDR3 consists of 14 residues. The germline V gene has CDR1 MNHNS and CDR2 SASEGT. The CDR3 loop reads CASSSGTGVHEQYF. CDR3 nucleotide sequence: TGTGCCAGCAGTTCCGGGACAGGGGTCCACGAGCAGTACTTC.

The rearrangement uses TRBV5-1 and TRBJ2-3, with 8 bases that match TRBD2. After removal of 0 bases from V and 4 bases from J, the junction contained 4 bases not matched to a gene. This CDR3 has 15 residues. Germline CDR1 is SGHRS and CDR2 is YFSETQ. The CDR3 coding sequence is TGCGCCAGCAGCTTGGTCCCAGCGGGAGCAGATACGCAGTATTTT. Translation gives CASSLVPAGADTQYF. Variable domain in full (rest from reference TRBV5-1 and TRBJ2-3): KAGVTQTPRYLIKTRGQQVTLSCSPISGHRSVSWYQQTPGQGLQFLFEYFSETQRNKGNFPGRFSGRQFSNSRSEMNVSTLELGDSALYLCASSLVPAGADTQYFGPGTRLTVL.